This T cell receptor (beta chain) was recovered during a study of PD-1 blockade in classical Hodgkin lymphoma. Study-wide findings and caveats: The origin of the repertoire differences remains undefined, with disease activity or prior therapy as possible causes. A reduction in baseline TCR diversity was reportedly seen in newly diagnosed patients relative to healthy donors.

In regard to this clone: Its antigen is not identified.

TCRdb's copy holds only in-frame clones and misses some; the assay was immunoSEQ multiplex PCR. The sample has under 40,000 clones, more than 60% seen once. Trimming at V came to 1 base and at J to 1 base, leaving 7 bases not matched to a gene. Germline CDR1 is SGHTA and CDR2 is FQGNSA. This CDR3 comprises 17 residues. Time point in this sample: cycle 4 day 1 (C4D1), after 6 weeks of nivolumab. All patients relapsed after autologous stem cell transplantation, and brentuximab vedotin exposure varied. This sequence originates from a human donor with classical Hodgkin lymphoma. This material consisted of peripheral blood mononuclear cells (PBMCs), taken before the fourth cycle of nivolumab. V and J are TRBV7-2 and TRBJ2-3; 8 bases line up with TRBD2. The CDR3 DNA reads as TGTGCCAGCAGCTTAGTTCGGGGGGGCCAAGGCACAGATACGCAGTATTTT. Translation: CASSLVRGGQGTDTQYF.